One sample yielded the 7 T cell receptor beta chains listed below, sequenced in a study of blood T cell repertoires in COVID-19. Profiling relied on immunoSEQ multiplex PCR, and the TCRdb table lists in-frame clones only, not all of them. The sample consists of about 440,000 clones, around 89% of them appearing once. The source material was peripheral blood. These receptors were taken from a woman aged 25-40 years with acute or convalescent COVID-19.

This clone has just one count. The sample holds other DNA sequences that translate to the same CDR3. The chain recombines TRBV24-1 with TRBJ1-1, with no clear D. The length of the CDR3 is 12 residues. Germline CDR1 reads KGHDR; CDR2 reads SFDVKD. Trimming removed 3 bases from V and 5 bases from J, with 6 bases in between. CDR3 sequence (DNA): TGTGCCACCAGTGATCGAGGGACTGAAGCTTTCTTT. Translation gives CATSDRGTEAFF.

This chain connects TRBV6-5 to TRBJ1-1; 10 nucleotides align to TRBD1. The length of the CDR3 is 15 residues. Trimming at V came to 2 bases and at J to 11 bases, leaving 11 bases not matched to a gene. Per the germline V gene, CDR1 is MNHEY and CDR2 is SVGAGI. CDR3: CASSYPRDRGRWAFF. The CDR3 region has the DNA TGTGCCAGCAGTTACCCGCGCGACAGGGGGCGTTGGGCTTTCTTT.

This rearrangement joins TRBV7-2 to TRBJ2-7; perhaps TRBD2 as D (7 bases). V lost 5 bases to trimming and J lost 1 base, with 21 bases between them. The V gene's germline CDR1 is SGHTA and CDR2 FQGNSA. CDR3 length: 17 residues. The CDR3 bases are TGTGCCAGCAGCCATGGGAGGGCTGGGACAAAATCCTACGAGCAGTACTTC. It is translated as CASSHGRAGTKSYEQYF.

The J gene is TRBJ1-3, the V gene TRBV7-9; the match to TRBD1 covers 7 bases. Germline CDR1 and CDR2: SEHNR and FQNEAQ (reference sequence). V was pared by 2 bases and J by 3 bases, with 7 bases of the junction left unmatched. CDR3 length: 16 residues. As DNA, the CDR3 is TGTGCCAGCAGCTTAACAATGACAGGGCGTGGAAACACCATATATTTT. It is translated as CASSLTMTGRGNTIYF. The variable domain in full, completed from reference TRBV7-9 and TRBJ1-3, reads DTGVSQNPRHKITKRGQNVTFRCDPISEHNRLYWYRQTLGQGPEFLTYFQNEAQLEKSRLLSDRFSAERPKGSFSTLEIQRTEQGDSAMYLCASSLTMTGRGNTIYFGEGSWLTVV.

J is TRBJ2-7 and V is TRBV6-5, with D perhaps matching TRBD1 (5 bases). CDR1 is MNHEY and CDR2 is SVGAGI in the germline V gene. CDR3 size: 15 residues. The V end was cut by 5 bases, the J end by 2 bases, with 16 bases between. This CDR3 is CASSISPGYPYEQYF. In nucleotides, the CDR3 is TGTGCCAGCAGTATTTCGCCAGGGTACCCCTACGAGCAGTACTTC.

The chain uses TRBV5-1 and TRBJ2-7; 8 positions match TRBD2. V dropped 0 bases and J dropped 7; count of bases not matched to a gene: 15. The CDR3 has 17 amino acids. The germline CDR1 and CDR2 sequences are SGHRS and YFSETQ. CDR3 amino acids: CASSLAGSGGGFGEQYF. CDR3 sequence (DNA): TGCGCCAGCAGCTTGGCCGGGAGCGGGGGAGGTTTTGGGGAGCAGTACTTC.

The genes are TRBV4-1 and TRBJ2-5; D is perhaps TRBD2 (6 bases). The V end lost 4 bases, the J end lost 3 bases, and 18 bases lay between the germline ends. The CDR3 is 16 amino acids. Per germline, CDR1 MGHRA and CDR2 YSYEKL. The CDR3 region has the DNA TGCGCCAGCAGCCGGGTGAGCTCTAGCGTAAAAGAGACCCAGTACTTC. It is translated as CASSRVSSSVKETQYF.